Listed here are 19 T cell receptor beta chains from one sample, sequenced in a study of blood T cell repertoires in COVID-19. The data were produced by immunoSEQ multiplex PCR, yet TCRdb's version contains in-frame clones alone and is incomplete. The table shows roughly 68,000 clones, with around 90% occurring only once. Sequenced material: PBMCs or T cells enriched from blood (not recorded which). Receptors were obtained from a woman aged 40-49 years who had recovered from COVID-19.

The J gene is TRBJ1-3, the V gene TRBV11-2, with 8 bases lining up with TRBD1. In germline, CDR1 is SGHAT, CDR2 FQNNGV. J was trimmed by 0 bases and V by 6 bases; bases with no gene match: 16. There are 19 residues in the CDR3. CDR3: CASSYGQGIVRGSGNTIYF. DNA of the CDR3: TGTGCCAGCAGTTACGGACAGGGTATCGTCAGAGGCTCTGGAAACACCATATATTTT. Together with reference TRBV11-2 and TRBJ1-3, the CDR3 gives the full variable domain: EAGVAQSPRYKIIEKRQSVAFWCNPISGHATLYWYQQILGQGPKLLIQFQNNGVVDDSQLPKDRFSAERLKGVDSTLKIQPAKLEDSAVYLCASSYGQGIVRGSGNTIYFGEGSWLTVV.

This clone was observed a few times. This sequence joins TRBV27 and TRBJ2-5; the match to TRBD2 covers 10 bases. Trimming at V came to 7 bases and at J to 2 bases, leaving 10 bases not matched to a gene. Looked up from germline, CDR1 is MNHEY and CDR2 is SMNVEV (reference sequence). The CDR3 covers 16 residues. The CDR3, as DNA: TGTGCCAGCATAGGACTATCTAGCGGGGGACAAGAGACCCAGTACTTC. Its protein is CASIGLSSGGQETQYF.

The chain recombines TRBV5-8 with TRBJ2-5; the match to TRBD2 covers 10 bases. The V gene end was trimmed by 4 bases and the J gene end by 3 bases; junction bases not matched to a gene: 12. Germline V CDR1 and CDR2: SGHTS, YDEGEE. The CDR3 is 17 residues long. The CDR3 loop reads CASSIHRGLATKETQYF. The CDR3 nucleotides read TGTGCCAGCAGCATCCACCGGGGACTAGCGACGAAAGAGACCCAGTACTTC.

This sequence joins TRBV5-6 and TRBJ1-2; 10 positions match TRBD1. CDR1 and CDR2 (germline): SGHDT, YYEEEE. This CDR3 is 14 amino acids long. The V gene end was trimmed by 2 bases and the J gene end by 9 bases; junction bases not matched to a gene: 7. CDR3 in amino acids: CASSFSGQGSSYTF. CDR3 sequence (DNA): TGTGCCAGCAGCTTTTCGGGACAGGGGAGTAGCTACACCTTC.

V gene TRBV5-1 combines with J gene TRBJ2-5; 7 bases align to TRBD2. CDR1 is SGHRS, CDR2 YFSETQ, per germline. The trim removed 0 bases at V and 5 bases at J, leaving 7 bases unmatched. There are 15 residues in the CDR3. The CDR3 region has the DNA TGCGCCAGCAGCTTGGGCGGGGGACGGGAGGAGACCCAGTACTTC. This gives the protein CASSLGGGREETQYF.

This chain joins TRBV7-2 and TRBJ1-6; D uncertain. Trimming cost V 5 bases and J 9 bases, with 11 bases left between them. Germline-derived CDR1 and CDR2 are SGHTA and FQGNSA. The CDR3 is 13 amino acids. In nucleotides, the CDR3 is TGTGCCAGCAGCACGAGCCTCGGTTCACCCCTCCACTTT. This codes for CASSTSLGSPLHF.

This chain links TRBV7-6 with TRBJ2-5; 14 nucleotides match TRBD2. The CDR3 has 16 amino acids. CDR1 is SGHVS and CDR2 is FNYEAQ in the germline V gene. After removal of 3 bases from V and 5 bases from J, the junction contained 5 bases not matched to a gene. DNA of the CDR3: TGTGCCAGCAGCTTGGGACTAGCGGGGGCCGGGGAGACCCAGTACTTC. Protein sequence: CASSLGLAGAGETQYF.

This chain connects TRBV14 to TRBJ1-2; the D gene is possibly TRBD1 (6 bases). There are 13 residues in the CDR3. Deletions cut 3 bases from V and 5 bases from J, with 10 bases between. Germline V gene data show CDR1 as SGHDN and CDR2 as FVKESK. The CDR3 DNA follows: TGTGCCAGCAGCCAGAGCACAGGGTATGGCTACACCTTC. This encodes CASSQSTGYGYTF.

This chain joins TRBV5-1 and TRBJ2-7, with 9 positions matching TRBD1. The CDR3 runs 15 residues. Trimming at V came to 2 bases and at J to 6 bases, leaving 9 bases not matched to a gene. Germline V CDR1 and CDR2: SGHRS, YFSETQ. This CDR3 reads CASSLQTGGIGEQYF. CDR3 in DNA: TGCGCCAGCAGCTTACAGACAGGGGGAATTGGCGAGCAGTACTTC.

This clone was detected a few times. The chain joins TRBV7-3 to TRBJ2-2; 8 bases line up with TRBD1. With V trimmed by 4 bases and J by 3 bases, 4 bases remained unmatched. CDR3 length: 15 residues. CDR1 and CDR2 (germline): SGHTA, FQGTGA. The CDR3 DNA reads TGTGCCAGCAGCTCGGACAGGGCGGACACCGGGGAGCTGTTTTTT. Its protein product is CASSSDRADTGELFF.

The chain couples TRBV7-9 to TRBJ1-4, with 10 bases aligning to TRBD1. This CDR3 region has 15 residues. With 4 bases clipped from V and 5 bases from J, the junction kept 4 bases outside the gene matches. Germline CDR1 and CDR2: SEHNR and FQNEAQ (reference sequence). CDR3 DNA: TGTGCCAGCAGCTCGAGGACAGGGGGAAATGAAAAACTGTTTTTT. It codes for CASSSRTGGNEKLFF.

V and J are TRBV19 and TRBJ2-2; 7 bases are a match to TRBD1. CDR1 LNHDA and CDR2 SQIVND come from the germline V gene (reference sequence). The length of the CDR3 is 14 residues. After removal of 4 bases from V and 5 bases from J, the junction contained 4 bases not matched to a gene. Here the CDR3 DNA reads TGTGCCAGTAGTAGAGGGGGCCTAACCGGGGAGCTGTTTTTT. Encoded protein: CASSRGGLTGELFF.

Concerning this clone: At one end the junction does not follow the germline gene, possibly because of a read error. The rearrangement uses TRBV7-9 and TRBJ2-3; D perhaps matches TRBD2 (5 bases). There are 14 residues in the CDR3. The germline gives CDR1 SEHNR, CDR2 FQNEAQ (reference sequence). The CDR3 region is CASSLAGGTDTQYF. The CDR3 DNA is TGTGCCAGCAGCCTAGCCGGGGGCACAGATACGCAGTATTTT.

This chain connects TRBV15 to TRBJ1-5; TRBD1 is a possible D gene (6 bases). The CDR3 is 15 amino acids. The V and J ends lost 4 bases and 3 bases respectively, with 13 bases between them. From germline, CDR1 is LNHNV and CDR2 YYDKDF (reference sequence). CDR3 sequence reads: CATSKTGIVNQPQHF. The CDR3 nucleotides read TGTGCCACCAGCAAAACAGGGATCGTCAATCAGCCCCAGCATTTT.

The rearrangement joins TRBV6-6 to TRBJ1-1, with D tentatively TRBD1 (6 bases). Germline CDR1 MNHNY, CDR2 SVGAGI (reference sequence). Trimming took off 2 bases at V and 1 base at J, with 11 bases between the two ends. The CDR3 is 15 residues long. CDR3 in amino acids: CASSYRGGPNTEAFF. The CDR3 coding sequence is TGTGCCAGCAGTTACAGGGGGGGGCCGAACACTGAAGCTTTCTTT.

This rearrangement joins TRBV2 to TRBJ2-7; 7 bases line up with TRBD2. Looked up from germline, CDR1 is SNHLY and CDR2 is FYNNEI. The CDR3 consists of 12 residues. V shed 7 bases, J shed 3 bases, and the junction held 3 bases outside the gene matches. CDR3 in amino acids: CASTGEGYEQYF. As DNA, the CDR3 is TGTGCCAGCACCGGGGAGGGCTACGAGCAGTACTTC.

This clone qualifies as medium-sized. V gene TRBV7-8 combines with J gene TRBJ1-5; 7 bases are a match to TRBD1. CDR3 size: 18 residues. V lost 1 base and J lost 6; bases outside the gene matches: 15. Germline-derived CDR1 and CDR2 are SGHVS and FQNEAQ. CDR3: CASSLGWGEGQLFQPQHF. Here the CDR3 DNA reads TGTGCCAGCAGCTTAGGGTGGGGAGAGGGACAGCTTTTTCAGCCCCAGCATTTT.

The rearrangement uses TRBV20-1 and TRBJ2-3, with TRBD1 as a possible D gene (5 bases). The CDR3 sequence is 11 residues long. CDR1 and CDR2 from the germline V gene are DFQATT and SNEGSKA (reference sequence). V was cut by 3 bases and J by 5 bases, with 6 bases left in between. The CDR3 sequence: CSASRVDTQYF. CDR3 coding DNA: TGCAGTGCTAGCAGGGTAGATACGCAGTATTTT.

The rearrangement links TRBV28 to TRBJ1-1; 7 nucleotides line up with TRBD1. This CDR3 has 14 residues. The V gene's germline CDR1 is MDHEN and CDR2 SYDVKM. J lost 7 bases, V lost 3 bases, and 8 bases had no gene match. In nucleotides, the CDR3 is TGTGCCAGCAGTTTTAAGACAGGGTTTGGTGAAGCTTTCTTT. Translated: CASSFKTGFGEAFF. Drawing the rest from reference TRBV28 and TRBJ1-1, the complete variable domain is DVKVTQSSRYLVKRTGEKVFLECVQDMDHENMFWYRQDPGLGLRLIYFSYDVKMKEKGDIPEGYSVSREKKERFSLILESASTNQTSMYLCASSFKTGFGEAFFGQGTRLTVV.